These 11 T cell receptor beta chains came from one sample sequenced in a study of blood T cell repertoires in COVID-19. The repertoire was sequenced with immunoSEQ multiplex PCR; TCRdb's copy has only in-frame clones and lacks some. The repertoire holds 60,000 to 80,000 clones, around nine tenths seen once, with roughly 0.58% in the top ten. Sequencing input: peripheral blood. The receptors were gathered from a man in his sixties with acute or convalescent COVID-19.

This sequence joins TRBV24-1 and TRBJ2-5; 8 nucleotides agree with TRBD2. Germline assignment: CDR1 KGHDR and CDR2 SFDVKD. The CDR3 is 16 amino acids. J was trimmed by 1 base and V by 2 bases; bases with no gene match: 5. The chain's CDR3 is CATSDSLAGFQETQYF. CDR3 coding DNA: TGTGCCACCAGTGATTCCCTAGCGGGCTTCCAAGAGACCCAGTACTTC.

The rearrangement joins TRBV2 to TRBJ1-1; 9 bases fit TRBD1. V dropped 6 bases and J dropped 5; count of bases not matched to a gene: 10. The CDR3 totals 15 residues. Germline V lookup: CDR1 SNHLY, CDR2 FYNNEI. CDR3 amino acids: CASRGTGRDWTEAFF. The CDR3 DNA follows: TGTGCCAGCAGGGGGACAGGGAGGGATTGGACTGAAGCTTTCTTT.

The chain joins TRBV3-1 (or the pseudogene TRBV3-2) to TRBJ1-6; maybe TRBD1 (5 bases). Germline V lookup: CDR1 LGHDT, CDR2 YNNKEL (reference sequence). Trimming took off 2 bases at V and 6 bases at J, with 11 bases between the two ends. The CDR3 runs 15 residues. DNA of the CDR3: TGTGCCAGCAGCCAATTTCAGGGAAGTAATTCACCCCTCCACTTT. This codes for CASSQFQGSNSPLHF.

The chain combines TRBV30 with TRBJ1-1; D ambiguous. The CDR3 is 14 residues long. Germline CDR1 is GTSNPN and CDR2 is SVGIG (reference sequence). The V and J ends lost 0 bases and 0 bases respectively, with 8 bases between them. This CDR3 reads CAWSVVHLNTEAFF. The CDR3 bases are TGTGCCTGGAGTGTCGTACACCTGAACACTGAAGCTTTCTTT.

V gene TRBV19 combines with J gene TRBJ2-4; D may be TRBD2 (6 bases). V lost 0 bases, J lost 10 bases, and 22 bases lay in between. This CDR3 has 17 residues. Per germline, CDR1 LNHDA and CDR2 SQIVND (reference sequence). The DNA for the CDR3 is TGTGCCAGTAGTATAGATTTTAGGGCACAATACGGGGGAATTCAGTACTTC. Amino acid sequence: CASSIDFRAQYGGIQYF.

The DNA of the CDR3 is TGCGCCAGCAGCCAAGAAGGGCAGGGGATAGATACGCAGTATTTT. It specifies CASSQEGQGIDTQYF. The rearrangement joins TRBV4-1 to TRBJ2-3; possible D gene TRBD1, 6 bases. The V and J ends lost 0 bases and 5 bases respectively, with 12 bases between them. This CDR3 spans 15 amino acids. Per the germline V gene, CDR1 is MGHRA and CDR2 is YSYEKL.

The CDR3 reads CASSLTREPNTGELFF. CDR3 in DNA: TGTGCCAGCAGCTTAACTCGGGAGCCTAACACCGGGGAGCTGTTTTTT. The chain carries TRBV11-1 and TRBJ2-2; D is possibly TRBD2 (6 bases). The CDR3 extends over 16 amino acids. CDR1 and CDR2 from the germline V gene are SGHAT and FQDESV (reference sequence). The V gene lost 2 bases and the J gene lost 2 bases, with 12 bases spanning the gap.

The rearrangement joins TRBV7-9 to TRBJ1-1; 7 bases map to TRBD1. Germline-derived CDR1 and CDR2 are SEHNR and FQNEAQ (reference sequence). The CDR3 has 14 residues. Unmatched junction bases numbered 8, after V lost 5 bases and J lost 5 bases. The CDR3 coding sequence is TGTGCCAGCAGCCCAAGGGACAGAGGGACTGAAGCTTTCTTT. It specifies CASSPRDRGTEAFF.

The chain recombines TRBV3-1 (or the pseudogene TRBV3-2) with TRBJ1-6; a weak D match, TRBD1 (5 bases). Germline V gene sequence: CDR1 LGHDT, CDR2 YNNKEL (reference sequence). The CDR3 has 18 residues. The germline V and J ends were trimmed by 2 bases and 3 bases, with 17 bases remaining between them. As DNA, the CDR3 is TGTGCCAGCAGCCAACTACTCGCCGTGACAGACTATAATTCACCCCTCCACTTT. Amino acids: CASSQLLAVTDYNSPLHF.

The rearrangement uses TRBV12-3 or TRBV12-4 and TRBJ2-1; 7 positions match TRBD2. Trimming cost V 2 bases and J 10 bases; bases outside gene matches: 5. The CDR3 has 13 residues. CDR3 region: CASSLRGGREQFF. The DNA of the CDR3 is TGTGCCAGCAGTTTAAGGGGCGGGAGAGAGCAGTTCTTC.

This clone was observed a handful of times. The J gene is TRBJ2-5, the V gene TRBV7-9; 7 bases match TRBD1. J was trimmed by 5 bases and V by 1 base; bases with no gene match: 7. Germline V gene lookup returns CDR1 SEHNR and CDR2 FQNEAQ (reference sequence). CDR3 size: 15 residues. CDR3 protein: CASSLGQGDAETQYF. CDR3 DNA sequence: TGTGCCAGCAGCTTAGGGCAGGGGGACGCGGAGACCCAGTACTTC. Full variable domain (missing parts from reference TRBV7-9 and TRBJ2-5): DTGVSQNPRHKITKRGQNVTFRCDPISEHNRLYWYRQTLGQGPEFLTYFQNEAQLEKSRLLSDRFSAERPKGSFSTLEIQRTEQGDSAMYLCASSLGQGDAETQYFGPGTRLLVL.